This T cell receptor beta chain was retrieved from a study of blood T cells in healthy people across ages. Combining a sample-barcoded 5' primer with a J-beta primer mix, a second PCR ran for about 7 to 11 cycles. Using its own MiXCR run on the 5' RACE reads, TCRdb lists one record per CDR3 protein. The sample yields roughly 550,000 distinct CDR3 sequences, less than 25% seen once. This CDR3 comprises 14 residues. The germline V gene encodes CDR1 SGDLS and CDR2 YYNGEE. The V end lost 0 bases, the J end lost 4 bases, and 10 bases lay between the germline ends. This clonotype occurred a few times. This sample also belongs to another study, concerning T cells of mothers and their children.

The receptor's source is a boy under 18 in good health. Specimen: blood. J is TRBJ2-5 and V is TRBV9, with D unresolved. The DNA of the CDR3 is TGTGCCAGCAGCGTAGCTTTGGGTACAGAGACCCAGTACTTC. Translating gives CASSVALGTETQYF.